This TCR beta chain derives from a study of cytomegalovirus exposure and HLA in healthy donors. The CDR3 loop spans 15 amino acids. V trimming: 3 bases; J trimming: 8 bases; junction bases outside the gene matches: 11. Germline V gives CDR1 LGHNA, CDR2 YSLEER. Notes on the study in general: Confirmation in vitro established that a few CMV-associated chains were specific for CMV antigens. A later analysis reported that several of the most significant clusters appeared to be linked to common viral pathogens, among them Epstein-Barr virus.

On this clone: Its target is not known.

Both 60 Vbeta primers and 13 Jbeta primers went into the PCR. The repertoire was sequenced with immunoSEQ multiplex PCR; TCRdb's copy has only in-frame clones and lacks some. Of roughly 54,000 clones in the sample, 70% were seen once. Source material: PBMCs. This receptor was taken from a woman in her sixties or seventies in good health and CMV-seropositive. This chain links TRBV4-3 with TRBJ1-2; 8 bases map to TRBD1. The CDR3 coding sequence is TGCGCCAGCAGCCAGGCCGGACAGGGACGTCAAGGCTACACCTTC. Translation gives CASSQAGQGRQGYTF.